These 22 T cell receptor beta chains came from one sample sequenced in a study of cytomegalovirus exposure and HLA in healthy donors (TCRdb year 2017). The library was produced with the immunoSEQ multiplex PCR assay. TCRdb carries this immuneACCESS record with in-frame sequences only. Its versions omit some clonotypes, under half of them owing to an unresolved V gene in the studies checked, with the rest unexplained. The sample data list roughly 140,000 clones, and about 89% of these were observed just once. The top ten hold 3.3% of the sample. The sequenced sample consisted of PBMCs. The receptors stem from a woman younger than 35 in good health and CMV-seropositive.

J is TRBJ2-3 and V is TRBV7-2, with 10 nucleotides matching TRBD2. The CDR3 spans 13 residues. Looked up from germline, CDR1 is SGHTA and CDR2 is FQGNSA. The V gene end was trimmed by 1 base and the J gene end by 8 bases; junction bases not matched to a gene: 0. The CDR3 spells CASSLVAGGTQYF. In DNA, the CDR3 is TGTGCCAGCAGCTTAGTAGCGGGAGGTACGCAGTATTTT.

The chain has TRBV5-6 and TRBJ2-7; a weak D match, TRBD2 (6 bases). Trimming stripped 4 bases from V and 7 bases from J, with 18 bases between. The CDR3 spans 14 residues. The germline V gene has CDR1 SGHDT and CDR2 YYEEEE. CDR3 coding DNA: TGTGCCAGCAGCCTGCGACTAGTCCGGGGGGAGCAGTACTTC. Translated: CASSLRLVRGEQYF.

The chain combines TRBV7-8 with TRBJ1-1, with D uncertain. Germline V gene lookup returns CDR1 SGHVS and CDR2 FQNEAQ. Trimming left V 4 bases short and J 1 base short, with 7 bases between. This CDR3 has 13 amino acids. CDR3 sequence (DNA): TGTGCCAGCAGCTCCGGGAAGAACACTGAAGCTTTCTTT. This gives the protein CASSSGKNTEAFF.

This sequence joins TRBV7-3 and TRBJ2-1; D gene uncertain. CDR3 size: 13 residues. Looked up from germline, CDR1 is SGHTA and CDR2 is FQGTGA. V lost 2 bases and J lost 7, with 9 bases in between. CDR3 bases: TGTGCCAGCAGCTTACCCCCTTTTAATGAGCAGTTCTTC. Its protein product is CASSLPPFNEQFF.

This chain connects TRBV5-1 to TRBJ2-2, with TRBD1 matching over 7 bases. The CDR3 is made up of 15 amino acids. Germline lookup yields CDR1 SGHRS and CDR2 YFSETQ. Unmatched junction bases numbered 9, after V lost 4 bases and J lost 6 bases. The CDR3 coding sequence is TGCGCCAGCAGCCAAGACAGGGTTTTAGCCGGGGAGCTGTTTTTT. It translates to CASSQDRVLAGELFF.

The gene calls are TRBV27 and TRBJ2-1; D perhaps matches TRBD2 (6 bases). Germline CDR1 reads MNHEY; CDR2 reads SMNVEV (reference sequence). V lost 3 bases, J lost 7 bases, and 19 bases lay in between. The CDR3 is 16 amino acids. This CDR3 is CASSLVRDWMTNEQFF. DNA of the CDR3: TGTGCCAGCAGTTTGGTAAGGGACTGGATGACAAATGAGCAGTTCTTC.

This clone was found a few times. The rearrangement joins TRBV7-9 to TRBJ1-2; 7 bases are a match to TRBD1. Germline V CDR1 and CDR2: SEHNR, FQNEAQ (reference sequence). The CDR3 consists of 16 residues. Trimming took 4 bases from V and 0 from J; bases not matched to a gene: 8. In nucleotides, the CDR3 is TGTGCCAGCAGCTCGTTCGAGGGGGCCGCTAACTATGGCTACACCTTC. The encoded protein is CASSSFEGAANYGYTF.

The rearrangement joins TRBV7-8 to TRBJ2-1; 13 nucleotides match TRBD2. The V and J ends lost 5 bases and 6 bases, in that order; junction bases with no gene match: 10. The germline V gene has CDR1 SGHVS and CDR2 FQNEAQ. The CDR3 runs to 17 residues. CDR3 nucleotides: TGTGCCAGCAGCCCACTAGCGGGAGGGACATTCCTCAATGAGCAGTTCTTC. This translates into CASSPLAGGTFLNEQFF.

The chain has TRBV5-1 and TRBJ2-1, with 8 bases fitting TRBD2. The V gene's germline CDR1 is SGHRS and CDR2 YFSETQ. CDR3 size: 14 residues. Trimming at V came to 4 bases and at J to 8 bases, leaving 8 bases not matched to a gene. The CDR3 sequence: CASSPTGTRDEQFF. The CDR3 nucleotides are TGCGCCAGCAGCCCCACCGGGACTAGGGATGAGCAGTTCTTC. Full variable domain (rest looked up from reference TRBV5-1 and TRBJ2-1): KAGVTQTPRYLIKTRGQQVTLSCSPISGHRSVSWYQQTPGQGLQFLFEYFSETQRNKGNFPGRFSGRQFSNSRSEMNVSTLELGDSALYLCASSPTGTRDEQFFGPGTRLTVL.

V gene TRBV11-2 combines with J gene TRBJ2-7, with D unclear. Germline CDR1 and CDR2: SGHAT and FQNNGV. The ends were cut back, 1 base at V and 3 bases at J, with 10 bases in the middle. The CDR3 sequence is 14 residues long. CDR3 amino acids: CASSLVGSGYEQYF. CDR3 bases: TGTGCCAGCAGCTTAGTTGGATCAGGCTACGAGCAGTACTTC.

The rearrangement uses TRBV11-3 and TRBJ2-7, with 7 bases that match TRBD1. The CDR3 sequence is 15 residues long. The germline CDR1 and CDR2 sequences are SGHNT and YENEEA. V shed 5 bases and J 2 bases; nucleotides not matched to a gene: 9. The CDR3 DNA reads as TGTGCCAGCAGCCTTGGGACAGAAATCCCCTACGAGCAGTACTTC. Translating it yields CASSLGTEIPYEQYF.

The V call is TRBV19, the J call TRBJ2-7; TRBD2 agrees at 9 bases. Losses at the gene ends were 6 bases for V and 5 bases for J; bases not matched to a gene: 11. CDR3 length: 15 amino acids. CDR1 and CDR2 from the germline V gene are LNHDA and SQIVND (reference sequence). In DNA form, the CDR3 reads TGTGCCAGTAGGGAGGGTAGCGGGAGTCTCCACGAGCAGTACTTC. Protein product: CASREGSGSLHEQYF.

V usage is TRBV15 and J usage is TRBJ1-5; D is undetermined. CDR1 is LNHNV and CDR2 is YYDKDF in the germline V gene (reference sequence). Trimming shortened V by 0 bases and J by 1 base, and 7 bases separated the two germline ends. The CDR3 has 15 amino acids. The CDR3 DNA reads as TGTGCCACCAGCAGAGACCCGGGAAGCAATCAGCCCCAGCATTTT. It encodes CATSRDPGSNQPQHF. Based on the CDR3 plus reference TRBV15 and TRBJ1-5, the full variable domain is DAMVIQNPRYQVTQFGKPVTLSCSQTLNHNVMYWYQQKSSQAPKLLFHYYDKDFNNEADTPDNFQSRRPNTSFCFLDIRSPGLGDTAMYLCATSRDPGSNQPQHFGDGTRLSIL.

This clone qualifies as medium-sized. The same CDR3 is also encoded by other DNA sequences in this sample. The DNA of the CDR3 is TGTGCCAGCAGCCCCCGACTCGAATACGAGCAGTACTTC. It is translated as CASSPRLEYEQYF. V gene TRBV28 combines with J gene TRBJ2-7; D gene ambiguous. Looked up from germline, CDR1 is MDHEN and CDR2 is SYDVKM. V lost 6 bases to trimming and J lost 4 bases, with 13 bases between them. The CDR3 runs 13 residues. Full variable domain (missing parts from reference TRBV28 and TRBJ2-7): DVKVTQSSRYLVKRTGEKVFLECVQDMDHENMFWYRQDPGLGLRLIYFSYDVKMKEKGDIPEGYSVSREKKERFSLILESASTNQTSMYLCASSPRLEYEQYFGPGTRLTVT.

In this sample, this clone turned up once. The rearrangement links TRBV6-6 to TRBJ2-7; 14 bases line up with TRBD2. CDR1 MNHNY and CDR2 SVGAGI come from the germline V gene (reference sequence). This CDR3 is 15 amino acids long. V was clipped by 2 bases and J by 6 bases; unmatched bases: 3. CDR3 DNA sequence: TGTGCCAGCAGTTACCGACTAGCGGGAGGGGGCGAGCAGTACTTC. It codes for CASSYRLAGGGEQYF.

The V and J genes are TRBV10-2 and TRBJ2-7, with 7 bases aligning to TRBD1. Trimming at V came to 0 bases and at J to 4 bases, leaving 6 bases not matched to a gene. Germline V lookup: CDR1 WSHSY, CDR2 SAAADI. CDR3 size: 15 residues. CDR3 residues: CASSESGQAIYEQYF. As DNA, the CDR3 is TGCGCCAGCAGTGAGTCAGGACAGGCAATTTACGAGCAGTACTTC.

J is TRBJ2-2 and V is TRBV7-3; the match to TRBD1 covers 11 bases. The CDR3 sequence is 16 residues long. The V segment lost 7 bases and the J segment 7 bases; nucleotides outside the gene matches: 11. The germline V gene encodes CDR1 SGHTA and CDR2 FQGTGA. The CDR3 region is CASNTPGTGGFGELFF. CDR3 coding DNA: TGTGCCAGCAACACCCCCGGGACAGGGGGTTTCGGGGAGCTGTTTTTT. Full variable domain (missing parts from reference TRBV7-3 and TRBJ2-2): GAGVSQTPSNKVTEKGKYVELRCDPISGHTALYWYRQSLGQGPEFLIYFQGTGAADDSGLPNDRFFAVRPEGSVSTLKIQRTERGDSAVYLCASNTPGTGGFGELFFGEGSRLTVL.

Here the CDR3 reads CATSVYYYGYTF. In nucleotides, the CDR3 is TGTGCCACCTCAGTTTATTACTATGGCTACACCTTC. V usage is TRBV21-1 and J usage is TRBJ1-2; the D call of TRBD1 is as the table states it, not checked on the DNA. TRBV21-1 is a pseudogene. The CDR3 extends over 12 amino acids.

The CDR3 bases are TGTGCCAGCAGCGCCCTCGACGGGGGTGTATACGAGCAGTACTTC. Protein product: CASSALDGGVYEQYF. The J gene is TRBJ2-7, the V gene TRBV9, with a weak D call TRBD2 (6 bases). Germline-derived CDR1 and CDR2 are SGDLS and YYNGEE. The ends were cut back, 3 bases at V and 4 bases at J, with 17 bases in the middle. The CDR3 consists of 15 residues.

This sequence joins TRBV18 and TRBJ2-5; 8 nucleotides match TRBD2. After removal of 0 bases from V and 5 bases from J, the junction contained 11 bases not matched to a gene. The germline V gene encodes CDR1 KGHSH and CDR2 LQKENI. The CDR3 is 17 amino acids. The CDR3 DNA reads as TGTGCCAGCTCACCACCCTTGTGGAGCGGGAGTTCGGAGACCCAGTACTTC. Its protein product is CASSPPLWSGSSETQYF. Full variable domain (remainder filled in from reference TRBV18 and TRBJ2-5): NAGVMQNPRHLVRRRGQEARLRCSPMKGHSHVYWYRQLPEEGLKFMVYLQKENIIDESGMPKERFSAEFPKEGPSILRIQQVVRGDSAAYFCASSPPLWSGSSETQYFGPGTRLLVL.

J is TRBJ2-2 and V is TRBV7-9; 9 bases align to TRBD2. The CDR3 has 16 residues. Germline lookup yields CDR1 SEHNR and CDR2 FQNEAQ (reference sequence). V dropped 0 bases and J dropped 5; count of bases not matched to a gene: 4. CDR3: CASSLALLAGTGELFF. The DNA of the CDR3 is TGTGCCAGCAGCTTAGCGCTCCTAGCGGGAACCGGGGAGCTGTTTTTT. Combining the CDR3 with reference TRBV7-9 and TRBJ2-2 gives the whole variable domain DTGVSQNPRHKITKRGQNVTFRCDPISEHNRLYWYRQTLGQGPEFLTYFQNEAQLEKSRLLSDRFSAERPKGSFSTLEIQRTEQGDSAMYLCASSLALLAGTGELFFGEGSRLTVL.

The rearrangement links TRBV30 to TRBJ1-1; TRBD1 aligns across 7 bases. Trimming took 4 bases from V and 2 from J; bases not matched to a gene: 7. There are 14 residues in the CDR3. CDR1 and CDR2 (germline): GTSNPN, SVGIG (reference sequence). In nucleotides, the CDR3 is TGTGCCTGGAAATTCGGGACAGCCAACACTGAAGCTTTCTTT. This codes for CAWKFGTANTEAFF.